A selection of T cell receptor beta chains follows, all from one sample in a study of OX40 agonist ivuxolimab in advanced cancers. Sequenced by immunoSEQ multiplex PCR; TCRdb stores in-frame clones only, minus some. The data show about 36,000 clones, approximately 79% seen once. The source material was CD4+ or CD8+ T cells sorted from blood, sampled in a trial of the OX40 agonist ivuxolimab. These receptors were collected from an adult with an advanced solid tumor such as melanoma, head and neck, liver or kidney cancer. CDR3s include the opening cysteine and the closing phenylalanine or tryptophan. The order of the fields is D gene, V gene, J gene, clone size, CDR3 DNA, CDR3 protein. A D gene is named only where the DNA matches it firmly. Rows may omit the clone size; those that give it use once, few, many or a size class.

>-|TRBV5-1|TRBJ2-1|-
TGCGCCAGCAGCCCGAGCTCCGGGTTGGCGAATGAGCAGTTCTTC
CASSPSSGLANEQFF
>-|TRBV7-3|TRBJ1-1|once
TGTGCCAGCAGCGTCGGGGGGTCCACTGAAGCTTTCTTT
CASSVGGSTEAFF
>TRBD1|TRBV7-9|TRBJ1-2|-
TGTGCCAGCAGCTCAGGGGGACAGGGAGATGGCTACACCTTC
CASSSGGQGDGYTF
>TRBD1|TRBV30|TRBJ2-2|-
TGTGCCCGCGGGCAGGGGGCGTGGACCGGGGAGCTGTTTTTT
CARGQGAWTGELFF
>TRBD2|TRBV4-2|TRBJ2-5|-
TGTGCCAGCAGTCGACTAGCGGAACAAGAGACCCAGTACTTC
CASSRLAEQETQYF
>TRBD1|TRBV4-1|TRBJ1-1|-
TGCGCCAGCTACGGGACAGGGGGCGAAGCTTTCTTT
CASYGTGGEAFF
>-|TRBV19|TRBJ2-2|-
TGTGCCAGTAGTCTCGGTGGAGGGGTTAGCACCGGGGAGCTGTTTTTT
CASSLGGGVSTGELFF
>-|TRBV5-4|TRBJ1-1|-
TGTGCCAGCAGCTTCCCATCAAAGACAGGGAACACTGAAGCTTTCTTT
CASSFPSKTGNTEAFF
>-|TRBV19|TRBJ1-4|-
TGTGCCAGTAGTATTGGGTCCGCGGGTCCCGAAAAACTGTTTTTT
CASSIGSAGPEKLFF
>-|TRBV6-4|TRBJ1-1|once
TGTGCCAGCAGAAGGGACGGTAACACTGAAGCTTTCTTT
CASRRDGNTEAFF
>-|TRBV7-6|TRBJ2-3|-
TGTGCCAGCAGCTTAGAAGGGGGAGGACACACAGATACGCAGTATTTT
CASSLEGGGHTDTQYF
>TRBD1|TRBV6-4|TRBJ1-2|-
TGTGCCAGCAGTCAGGGGGCTGGATATGGCTACACCTTC
CASSQGAGYGYTF
>-|TRBV7-8|TRBJ1-5|once
TGTGCCAGCAGCTCCTTTCCGGAGCCCCAGCATTTT
CASSSFPEPQHF
>TRBD2|TRBV5-6|TRBJ2-2|-
TGTGCCAGCAGCTGGGGACTAGCGGGGGGCCCGGGGAACACCGGGGAGCTGTTTTTT
CASSWGLAGGPGNTGELFF
>-|TRBV7-6|TRBJ1-1|-
TGTGCCAGCAGCTTAGAATGGGGTACTGAAGCTTTCTTT
CASSLEWGTEAFF
>TRBD1|TRBV10-1|TRBJ2-2|few
TGCGCCAGCAGATCGGGACAGGGCATCACCGGGGAGCTGTTTTTT
CASRSGQGITGELFF
>-|TRBV12-5|TRBJ2-2|-
TGTGCTAGTGGTTTACCCGATTACACCGGGGAGCTGTTTTTT
CASGLPDYTGELFF
>-|TRBV11-3|TRBJ1-1|-
TGTGCCAGCAGCGGGGGGGTGAACACTGAAGCTTTCTTT
CASSGGVNTEAFF
>-|TRBV6-5|TRBJ2-3|-
TGTGCCAGCAGTTACGGGGTGGGGACAGATACGCAGTATTTT
CASSYGVGTDTQYF
>-|TRBV6-1|TRBJ2-3|-
TGTGCCAGCAGTGAAGCGGCAGGGGGCACAGATACGCAGTATTTT
CASSEAAGGTDTQYF
>TRBD1|TRBV29-1|TRBJ1-3|once
TGCAGCGTTGGACAGGGGGCTGGAAACACCATATATTTT
CSVGQGAGNTIYF
>-|TRBV6-1|TRBJ1-4|-
TGTGCCAGCAGTGAATCCAGAACAATTAATGAAAAACTGTTTTTT
CASSESRTINEKLFF
>-|TRBV19|TRBJ2-7|-
TGTGCCAGTAGTATATCGTCGGGGCTACGTCTCTACGAGCAGTACTTC
CASSISSGLRLYEQYF
>-|TRBV20-1|TRBJ1-5|-
TGCAGTGCTAGCGCCGGGGCCCAGCATTTT
CSASAGAQHF
>TRBD2|TRBV5-1|TRBJ2-4|-
TGCGCCAGCAGCTTGGAGGGGCTAGCGGGGGGAGGCAAAAACATTCAGTACTTC
CASSLEGLAGGGKNIQYF
>TRBD1|TRBV7-8|TRBJ1-1|-
TGTGCCAGCAGCCCGAACTTGGGACAGGAGGTTGGAGCTTTCTTT
CASSPNLGQEVGAFF
>TRBD2|TRBV2|TRBJ2-3|-
TGTGCCAGCTCTTCTAGCGGGGGGACAGATACGCAGTATTTT
CASSSSGGTDTQYF
>-|TRBV11-1|TRBJ2-1|-
TGTGCCAGCAGCTTAGGGTGGGGGGACTACAATGAGCAGTTCTTC
CASSLGWGDYNEQFF
>-|TRBV7-9|TRBJ2-5|-
TGTGCCAGCAGCTTGTTTATGGGGGAGACCCAGTACTTC
CASSLFMGETQYF
>-|TRBV25-1|TRBJ2-1|-
TGTGCCAGCAGTGAATGGTTGCAGGAGCAGTTCTTC
CASSEWLQEQFF
>-|TRBV2|TRBJ1-2|-
TGTGCCAGCAGTGTTCAGGGAAGCTATGGCTACACCTTC
CASSVQGSYGYTF
>TRBD2|TRBV28|TRBJ2-7|once
TGTGCCAGCACGCCCGGGACTAGGACCTACGAGCAGTACTTC
CASTPGTRTYEQYF
>TRBD1|TRBV4-1|TRBJ1-1|once
TGCGCCAGCAGTAAAGGGGGACAGCTGGTCACTGAAGCTTTCTTT
CASSKGGQLVTEAFF